Included here is one TCR delta chain sequence, with context. The antigen is undetermined. A read error may produce the germline difference seen at one junction end. The data were obtained in a study of Vδ1+ human thymocytes. Study findings and constraints: Bulk data may be misread because of unexpected Vdelta2 sequences. Donors shared many TRG clonotypes but few TRD clonotypes. Roughly 22% of thymic delta-chain sequences were Vdelta2, with few Vdelta3, unlike blood Vdelta1+ controls. In the thymus, TRG and TRD repertoires looked highly polyclonal with Gaussian CDR3 lengths.

Sequences come from RNA converted to cDNA by reverse transcription. The CDR3 regions were amplified by multiplex PCR from V-gene primers to a constant-region primer. TCRdb re-called the multiplex PCR reads using CATT. The table has about 53,000 delta-chain clones, about 15% seen once; the top ten hold 0.3% to 0.45%. This CDR3 has 17 amino acids. The germline V gene has CDR1 TSWWSYY and CDR2 QGS. V is TRDV1 and J is TRDJ1; 9 bases agree with TRDD3. Sequencing was done on a sample of Vdelta1+ gamma-delta thymocytes from the thymus. The sample's subset: FACS-sorted CD3+ TCRalphabeta- TCRVdelta1+ TCRVdelta2- thymocytes. The clonotype comes from a girl under three years old who had congenital heart surgery. The CDR3 coding sequence is TGTGCTCTTGGCGAGTGGGGGGATACAGGTTACACTGATAAACTCATCTTT. Translating it yields CALGEWGDTGYTDKLIF.